This TCR beta chain was retrieved from a study of T-cell memory formation after mild COVID-19. Looking at the study overall: Largely donor-specific sequence clusters came from a couple of donors. Whole-study results and caveats: Mostly located in CM and EM were contracting CD4+ clones, with contracting CD8+ clones located in EMRA. Memory sampled before infection contained some responding clones, suggesting cross-reactive memory joined.

With regard to this clonotype: Its antigen is not known.

With 6 bases clipped from V and 5 bases from J, the junction kept 6 bases outside the gene matches. The CDR3 is made up of 15 amino acids. Germline-derived CDR1 and CDR2 are SEHNR and FQNEAQ (reference sequence). TCRdb used MiXCR to reprocess the 5' RACE reads, holding one entry per CDR3 protein. The sample holds 550,000 to 600,000 distinct CDR3 sequences, approximately 15% seen once. V is TRBV7-9 and J is TRBJ1-6, with 8 bases identical to TRBD1. The origin of this receptor is an adult woman who had mild COVID-19 (a few samples of this study predate the infection). Cell type and time point are not known. Source material: PBMCs or a T cell subset sorted from them (not recorded which). The DNA of the CDR3 is TGTGCCAGCAGTCCCGCACAGGGGGATAATTCACCCCTCCACTTT. The encoded protein is CASSPAQGDNSPLHF.